A single sample is the source of the 32 T cell receptor beta chains below, sequenced in a study of CD8+ T cells in alopecia areata. As the sequencing template, cDNA was produced by extracting RNA and reverse transcribing it. Clones were read by immunoSEQ multiplex PCR, and TCRdb kept only the in-frame ones, dropping some. The repertoire holds about 190,000 clones, with about three fifths as singletons. Treatment: oral pan-JAK inhibitor, 5-10 mg twice daily. The input for sequencing was CD4+ T cells sorted from blood, taken at week 24, from a patient treated with tofacitinib. These receptors were collected from a human donor with alopecia areata.

Only a few counts were recorded for this clone. The chain recombines TRBV5-1 with TRBJ1-4; 8 nucleotides line up with TRBD1. This CDR3 has 15 amino acids. Losses at the gene ends were 4 bases for V and 6 bases for J; bases not matched to a gene: 8. Germline loops: CDR1 SGHRS, CDR2 YFSETQ. The CDR3 bases are TGCGCCAGCAGCCCAGGACAGGGCGGGGATGAAAAACTGTTTTTT. The encoded protein is CASSPGQGGDEKLFF.

Written as DNA, the CDR3 is TGTGCCTCAACTAGCGGGGGGGCAGATACGCAGTATTTT. It codes for CASTSGGADTQYF. The V call is TRBV30, the J call TRBJ2-3, with 13 bases matching TRBD2. Trimming took 7 bases from V and 4 from J; bases not matched to a gene: 2. CDR1 and CDR2 from the germline V gene are GTSNPN and SVGIG (reference sequence). The CDR3 runs 13 residues.

The chain recombines TRBV30 with TRBJ1-2; TRBD1 aligns across 10 bases. This CDR3 is built from 13 residues. The germline gives CDR1 GTSNPN, CDR2 SVGIG (reference sequence). V was clipped by 1 base and J by 9 bases; unmatched bases: 5. The CDR3 region has the DNA TGTGCCTGGAGTGGGGGGGACAGGGGACGCTACACCTTC. It translates to CAWSGGDRGRYTF.

The chain has TRBV29-1 and TRBJ2-7; D assignment may be TRBD1 or TRBD2 (6 bases each). The germline gives CDR1 SQVTM, CDR2 ANQGSEA. There are 13 residues in the CDR3. V was cut by 1 base and J by 3 bases, with 10 bases left in between. CDR3 DNA sequence: TGCAGCGTTGAAGCCGAGGGGGGCTACGAGCAGTACTTC. This encodes CSVEAEGGYEQYF.

V usage is TRBV15 and J usage is TRBJ1-1; D is unresolved. This CDR3 contains 11 residues. Trimming stripped 4 bases from V and 7 bases from J, with 7 bases between. Germline CDR1 is LNHNV and CDR2 is YYDKDF (reference sequence). CDR3 loop: CATSKGFEAFF. CDR3 DNA: TGTGCCACCAGCAAAGGGTTTGAAGCTTTCTTT.

For the CDR3, the DNA is TGTGCCATCAGTAAACAGGGGGGGAACACTGAAGCTTTCTTT. Amino acids: CAISKQGGNTEAFF. The chain uses TRBV10-3 and TRBJ1-1, with TRBD1 identical over 8 bases. Per germline, CDR1 ENHRY and CDR2 SYGVKD. V shed 5 bases and J 1 base; nucleotides not matched to a gene: 3. There are 14 residues in the CDR3.

The rearrangement uses TRBV4-3 and TRBJ2-1, with D possibly matching TRBD1 (6 bases). CDR1 is LGHNA, CDR2 YSLEER, per germline. Trimming stripped 0 bases from V and 14 bases from J, with 17 bases between. The CDR3 runs to 14 residues. This chain's CDR3 is CASSQDLRGRGKFF. CDR3 nucleotide sequence: TGCGCCAGCAGCCAAGATCTCCGTGGTAGGGGGAAGTTCTTC.

In its sample, this clone was seen a few times. This sequence joins TRBV2 and TRBJ2-1; D unclear. The CDR3 totals 11 residues. Germline lookup yields CDR1 SNHLY and CDR2 FYNNEI. The ends were cut back, 2 bases at V and 9 bases at J, with 5 bases in the middle. The CDR3 protein is CASSELPEQFF. The DNA of the CDR3 is TGTGCCAGCAGTGAACTACCTGAGCAGTTCTTC.

The chain has TRBV6-6 and TRBJ2-3; 8 bases fit TRBD1. The germline V gene encodes CDR1 MNHNY and CDR2 SVGAGI (reference sequence). This CDR3 has 16 amino acids. V lost 6 bases, J lost 6 bases, and 14 bases stayed unmatched. The CDR3 region has the DNA TGTGCCAGCAGGGACAGGGTACTATCACTAGGGGATACGCAGTATTTT. Its protein product is CASRDRVLSLGDTQYF.

CDR3 residues: CSFYEAYEQYF. DNA of the CDR3: TGCAGCTTTTACGAGGCATACGAGCAGTACTTC. V is TRBV29-1 and J is TRBJ2-7; no clear D. Between the trimmed V and J ends, which lost 8 bases and 4 bases, there was a span of 12 bases. This CDR3 spans 11 amino acids. Germline loops: CDR1 SQVTM, CDR2 ANQGSEA.

Only a few counts were recorded for this clone. The V gene is TRBV5-1, the J gene TRBJ2-7; 7 bases match TRBD1. After removal of 4 bases from V and 1 base from J, the junction contained 8 bases not matched to a gene. CDR1 SGHRS and CDR2 YFSETQ come from the germline V gene. The CDR3 covers 15 residues. The CDR3 spells CASSPRQGGSYEQYF. The CDR3 region has the DNA TGCGCCAGCAGCCCAAGACAGGGTGGGTCCTACGAGCAGTACTTC. The variable domain in full, completed from reference TRBV5-1 and TRBJ2-7, reads KAGVTQTPRYLIKTRGQQVTLSCSPISGHRSVSWYQQTPGQGLQFLFEYFSETQRNKGNFPGRFSGRQFSNSRSEMNVSTLELGDSALYLCASSPRQGGSYEQYFGPGTRLTVT.

There are a few counts of this clone. The chain recombines TRBV7-3 with TRBJ1-1; tentative D call: TRBD1 (5 bases). This CDR3 has 15 residues. V was pared by 0 bases and J by 1 base, with 9 bases between. Germline CDR1 reads SGHTA; CDR2 reads FQGTGA. The CDR3 DNA reads as TGTGCCAGCAGCTTAACGGGACGGGCGAACACTGAAGCTTTCTTT. Translation gives CASSLTGRANTEAFF.

This chain links TRBV7-3 with TRBJ2-6; the D gene is possibly TRBD1 (5 bases). The V and J ends lost 5 bases and 2 bases respectively, with 13 bases between them. The V gene's germline CDR1 is SGHTA and CDR2 FQGTGA. CDR3 length equals 16 residues. The CDR3 nucleotides are TGTGCCAGCAGCACCAGAAGGGGCCCTGGGGCCAACGTCCTGACTTTC. Translating it yields CASSTRRGPGANVLTF.

The chain is built from TRBV4-2 and TRBJ1-5, with 7 bases fitting TRBD1. CDR3 length: 15 residues. The germline gives CDR1 LGHNA, CDR2 YNFKEQ. Germline trimming cut 1 base from V and 2 bases from J; bases unmatched to any gene: 2. This CDR3 reads CASSQGQGRNQPQHF. The DNA for the CDR3 is TGTGCCAGCAGCCAAGGACAGGGCCGCAATCAGCCCCAGCATTTT.

Worth noting for this clone: Other DNA sequences in the sample encode the same CDR3. The chain recombines TRBV18 with TRBJ2-2; D is uncertain. The V gene lost 4 bases and the J gene lost 0 bases, with 9 bases spanning the gap. The germline V gene has CDR1 KGHSH and CDR2 LQKENI. The CDR3 contains 15 residues. For the CDR3, the DNA is TGTGCCAGCTCACGGACGGTCGCGAACACCGGGGAGCTGTTTTTT. Translated, it gives CASSRTVANTGELFF.

The V call is TRBV5-1, the J call TRBJ2-5; D possibly matches TRBD1 or TRBD2 (6 bases each). V gave up 0 bases and J gave up 4 bases, with 13 bases separating them. Germline CDR1 is SGHRS and CDR2 is YFSETQ. The CDR3 runs to 15 residues. The CDR3 DNA is TGCGCCAGCAGCTTGGAACCGGGGGCCGGAGAGACCCAGTACTTC. Translated: CASSLEPGAGETQYF.

This chain uses TRBV19 with TRBJ2-1; D is perhaps TRBD1 (5 bases). The germline V gene encodes CDR1 LNHDA and CDR2 SQIVND (reference sequence). The CDR3 consists of 15 residues. V gave up 6 bases and J gave up 1 base, with 13 bases separating them. CDR3 DNA sequence: TGTGCCAGTAGGGAAGGGGTGAATTCCTACAATGAGCAGTTCTTC. Amino acids: CASREGVNSYNEQFF.

The genes are TRBV2 and TRBJ1-6; 7 bases are shared with TRBD1. The CDR3 contains 14 residues. The V segment lost 7 bases and the J segment 9 bases; nucleotides outside the gene matches: 9. The germline V gene encodes CDR1 SNHLY and CDR2 FYNNEI. CDR3 residues: CASKGGVASSPLHF. Written as DNA, the CDR3 is TGTGCCAGCAAAGGGGGCGTAGCCAGTTCACCCCTCCACTTT.

The V and J genes are TRBV29-1 and TRBJ1-6; tentative D call: TRBD1 (5 bases). Trimming took 5 bases from V and 5 from J, leaving 10 bases between them. Germline V gene lookup returns CDR1 SQVTM and CDR2 ANQGSEA. This CDR3 spans 13 amino acids. DNA of the CDR3: TGCAGCGTTCAATGGGGCCATAATTCACCCCTCCACTTT. This codes for CSVQWGHNSPLHF.

The chain uses TRBV5-4 and TRBJ1-1; D call uncertain. The CDR3 length is 11 residues. V lost 4 bases to trimming and J lost 5 bases, with 6 bases between them. CDR1 and CDR2 from the germline V gene are SGHNT and YYREEE (reference sequence). Here the CDR3 DNA reads TGTGCCAGCAGCATCAGGACTGAAGCTTTCTTT. Translation: CASSIRTEAFF.

The table lists this clone with a few counts. The chain is built from TRBV9 and TRBJ2-3, with D possibly TRBD1 on 6 matching bases. The CDR3 has 13 amino acids. Per the germline V gene, CDR1 is SGDLS and CDR2 is YYNGEE. Trimming pared 0 bases from V and 6 bases from J, leaving 8 bases between. In nucleotides, the CDR3 is TGTGCCAGCAGCGTAGACAGGGTGGATACGCAGTATTTT. It codes for CASSVDRVDTQYF.

In DNA, the CDR3 is TGTGCCTGGAGTAAGGTCGGGGGGGAAAAACTGTTTTTT. This translates into CAWSKVGGEKLFF. The chain joins TRBV30 to TRBJ1-4; D may be TRBD1 (5 bases). The CDR3 sequence is 13 residues long. The germline V and J ends were trimmed by 2 bases and 8 bases, with 12 bases remaining between them. The V gene's germline CDR1 is GTSNPN and CDR2 SVGIG (reference sequence).

The chain has TRBV27 and TRBJ2-7; D tentatively reads TRBD1 or TRBD2 (6 bases each). The CDR3 length is 15 residues. Germline V gene lookup returns CDR1 MNHEY and CDR2 SMNVEV (reference sequence). The V and J ends lost 2 bases and 0 bases respectively, with 11 bases between them. CDR3: CASSLLGGYSYEQYF. The DNA of the CDR3 is TGTGCCAGCAGTTTACTGGGGGGCTACTCCTACGAGCAGTACTTC.

The chain has TRBV29-1 and TRBJ1-1, with D perhaps TRBD1 (6 bases). This CDR3 contains 14 residues. From germline, CDR1 is SQVTM and CDR2 ANQGSEA. The V end lost 6 bases, the J end lost 3 bases, and 17 bases lay between the germline ends. The CDR3 reads CSVGAGGRYTEAFF. The CDR3 nucleotides are TGCAGCGTGGGGGCTGGGGGGAGATACACTGAAGCTTTCTTT.

This chain links TRBV15 with TRBJ2-3; TRBD1 or TRBD2 may be the D gene (5 bases each). The CDR3 length is 16 residues. In germline, CDR1 is LNHNV, CDR2 YYDKDF (reference sequence). V was cut by 0 bases and J by 2 bases, with 12 bases left in between. The CDR3 loop reads CATSRELTGTTDTQYF. The CDR3 DNA sequence: TGTGCCACCAGCAGAGAGCTTACGGGGACCACAGATACGCAGTATTTT.

The chain is built from TRBV29-1 and TRBJ2-1; 9 bases fit TRBD1. V lost 7 bases and J lost 8; bases outside the gene matches: 6. CDR3 size: 12 residues. The V gene's germline CDR1 is SQVTM and CDR2 ANQGSEA. The CDR3 spells CSGGQGSDEQFF. The CDR3 DNA sequence: TGCAGCGGGGGACAGGGTAGCGATGAGCAGTTCTTC.

The chain carries TRBV30 and TRBJ1-5; D is possibly TRBD1 (5 bases). CDR3 length: 15 amino acids. Germline values: CDR1 GTSNPN, CDR2 SVGIG (reference sequence). Trimming cost V 0 bases and J 5 bases, with 14 bases left between them. The CDR3 nucleotides read TGTGCCTGGAGTGTTTTCGGGGCGTGGGATCAGCCCCAGCATTTT. This encodes CAWSVFGAWDQPQHF.

V gene TRBV10-2 combines with J gene TRBJ2-3, with TRBD2 as a possible D gene (5 bases). The CDR3 extends over 12 amino acids. V was trimmed by 5 bases and J by 5 bases, leaving 8 bases between them. Germline V CDR1 and CDR2: WSHSY, SAAADI. The CDR3 sequence is CASSQLGDTQYF. The DNA for the CDR3 is TGCGCCAGCAGTCAACTAGGAGATACGCAGTATTTT.

This chain links TRBV5-1 with TRBJ2-5; no definite D call. The CDR3 has 14 residues. V lost 3 bases and J lost 5, with 14 bases in between. Germline values: CDR1 SGHRS, CDR2 YFSETQ. The CDR3 loop is CASSWAGPTETQYF. The CDR3 nucleotides are TGCGCCAGCAGCTGGGCTGGGCCCACGGAGACCCAGTACTTC.

This clone was seen only once. The chain couples TRBV7-2 to TRBJ2-4; 9 nucleotides align to TRBD2. The CDR3 has 17 amino acids. The trim removed 1 base at V and 0 bases at J, leaving 4 bases unmatched. Germline V gene lookup returns CDR1 SGHTA and CDR2 FQGNSA. CDR3 nucleotides: TGTGCCAGCAGCTTAGTGGCTAGCGGGGTAGCCAAAAACATTCAGTACTTC. Translation: CASSLVASGVAKNIQYF.

V and J are TRBV28 and TRBJ2-3; D perhaps matches TRBD1 (5 bases). V was clipped by 3 bases and J by 1 base, with 11 bases between them. Germline V lookup: CDR1 MDHEN, CDR2 SYDVKM. This CDR3 contains 15 residues. The CDR3: CASSFVQGGTDTQYF. DNA of the CDR3: TGTGCCAGCAGTTTCGTCCAGGGTGGCACAGATACGCAGTATTTT.

The chain employs TRBV15 and TRBJ2-1, with a tentative D call TRBD1 (6 bases). V shed 1 base and J shed 13 bases, with 8 bases lying between them. The CDR3 sequence is 11 residues long. Germline values: CDR1 LNHNV, CDR2 YYDKDF (reference sequence). CDR3 residues: CATSRGTDQFF. CDR3 DNA sequence: TGTGCCACCAGCAGAGGGACAGATCAGTTCTTC.